This T cell receptor (beta chain) was profiled in a study of somatic mutations in cytotoxic T cells in rheumatoid arthritis. Study-level background: Purity of nearly 100% was reached when some V beta antibody-stained T-cell populations were flow-sorted, including V beta1+ cells sequenced for TCRB.

The repertoire was sequenced with immunoSEQ multiplex PCR; TCRdb's copy has only in-frame clones and lacks some. The table shows about 19,000 clones, with about three quarters occurring only once. The ends were cut back, 2 bases at V and 0 bases at J, with 7 bases in the middle. CDR1 is MNHEY, CDR2 SMNVEV, per germline (reference sequence). The CDR3 loop spans 15 amino acids. Study-level results: What antigens the expanded CD8+ clones targeted remained unknown.

A note on this clone: The antigen remains unidentified.

The sequence was collected from an adult with rheumatoid arthritis. V gene TRBV27 combines with J gene TRBJ1-4; D is undetermined. Sequencing used CD8+ T cells sorted from blood. CDR3 nucleotide sequence: TGTGCCAGCAGTTTACGGGAATCAACTAATGAAAAACTGTTTTTT. Translating it yields CASSLRESTNEKLFF. Full variable domain (missing parts from reference TRBV27 and TRBJ1-4): EAQVTQNPRYLITVTGKKLTVTCSQNMNHEYMSWYRQDPGLGLRQIYYSMNVEVTDKGDVPEGYKVSRKEKRNFPLILESPSPNQTSLYFCASSLRESTNEKLFFGSGTQLSVL.